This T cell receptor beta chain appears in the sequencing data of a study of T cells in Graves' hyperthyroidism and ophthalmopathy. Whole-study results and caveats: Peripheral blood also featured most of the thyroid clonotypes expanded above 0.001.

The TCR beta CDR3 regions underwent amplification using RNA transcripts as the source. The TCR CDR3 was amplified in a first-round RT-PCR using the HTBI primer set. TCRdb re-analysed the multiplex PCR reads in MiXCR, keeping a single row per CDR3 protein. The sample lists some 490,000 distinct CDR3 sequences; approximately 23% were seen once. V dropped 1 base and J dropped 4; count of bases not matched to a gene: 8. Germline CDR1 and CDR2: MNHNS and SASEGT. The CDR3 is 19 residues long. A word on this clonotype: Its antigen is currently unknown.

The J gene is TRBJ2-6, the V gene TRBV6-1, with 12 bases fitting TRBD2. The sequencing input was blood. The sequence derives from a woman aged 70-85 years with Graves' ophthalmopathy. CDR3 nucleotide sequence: TGTGCCAGCAGTGAAGTTGCTAGCGGGAGGGCCCTGGGGGCCAACGTCCTGACTTTC. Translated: CASSEVASGRALGANVLTF.